Listed below are T cell receptor beta chains from one sample, sequenced in a study of T cells in Graves' hyperthyroidism and ophthalmopathy. From the multiplex PCR reads, TCRdb called clonotypes with MiXCR, one entry per CDR3 protein. The sample contains 300,000 to 500,000 distinct CDR3 sequences, over 13% of which appear only once. Sequencing input: blood. The receptors shown here come from a man aged 45-60 years with Graves' ophthalmopathy. Both conserved end residues are part of each CDR3. A D gene is named only where the DNA matches it firmly. Rows may omit the clone size; those that give it use once, few, many or a size class.

>16|NA|TRBJ1-6|NA|TRBV25-1
CASSALSGLYNSPLHF
TGTGCCAGCAGTGCTCTTTCGGGACTTTATAATTCACCCCTCCACTTT
>16|many|TRBJ1-4|TRBD1|TRBV6-1
CASSEFQGAANEKLFF
TGTGCCAGCAGTGAATTTCAGGGGGCGGCTAATGAAAAACTGTTTTTT
>13|few|TRBJ2-2|NA|TRBV6-1
CASTIIDTGELFF
TGTGCCAGCACCATAATTGACACCGGGGAGCTGTTTTTT
>13|few|TRBJ2-3|NA|TRBV6-1
CASSYYSTDTQYF
TGTGCCAGCAGTTATTACAGCACAGATACGCAGTATTTT
>15|many|TRBJ2-7|TRBD2|TRBV18
CASSPLGLADYEQYF
TGTGCCAGCTCACCACTAGGACTAGCGGACTACGAGCAGTACTTC
>15|few|TRBJ1-5|NA|TRBV19
CASRTTPGSNQPQHF
TGTGCCAGTAGGACCACTCCAGGGAGCAATCAGCCCCAGCATTTT
>15|many|TRBJ1-1|NA|TRBV5-1
CASSLFDTMNTEAFF
TGCGCCAGCAGCTTATTCGACACCATGAACACTGAAGCTTTCTTT
>17|few|TRBJ2-3|NA|TRBV20-1
CSALGGGAGTSTDTQYF
TGCAGTGCTCTAGGGGGGGGTGCCGGGACTAGCACAGATACGCAGTATTTT
>13|few|TRBJ2-3|TRBD2|TRBV29-1
CSSVGGSTDTQYF
TGCAGCTCCGTCGGGGGGAGCACAGATACGCAGTATTTT
>15|many|TRBJ2-1|TRBD2|TRBV2
CASLAGTSGYNEQFF
TGTGCCAGCCTAGCCGGGACTAGCGGCTACAATGAGCAGTTCTTC
>13|NA|TRBJ1-4|NA|TRBV11-2
CASSLGYNEKLFF
TGTGCCAGCAGCTTAGGGTACAATGAAAAACTGTTTTTT
>13|many|TRBJ2-7|NA|TRBV6-1
CASNVRGGYEQYF
TGTGCCAGCAACGTCCGTGGGGGATACGAGCAGTACTTC
>14|many|TRBJ1-1|NA|TRBV19
CASSKWQRGTEAFF
TGTGCCAGTAGTAAATGGCAGAGGGGCACTGAAGCTTTCTTT
>14|few|TRBJ2-2|NA|TRBV20-1
CSASWAGGTGELLF
NA
>16|NA|TRBJ2-2|NA|TRBV9
CASSARLNLNTGELFF
TGTGCCAGCAGCGCGAGGCTAAACCTGAACACCGGGGAGCTGTTTTTT
>14|many|TRBJ2-1|TRBD1|TRBV7-7
CASSLDRQGNEQFF
TGTGCTAGCAGCTTAGATAGACAGGGCAATGAGCAGTTCTTC
>14|few|TRBJ1-1|TRBD1|TRBV14
CASSYYPGGGEAFF
TGTGCCAGCAGTTATTACCCAGGGGGCGGTGAAGCTTTCTTT
>14|many|TRBJ2-5|NA|TRBV9
CASSWDPDQETQYF
TGTGCCAGCAGCTGGGACCCGGACCAAGAGACCCAGTACTTC
>17|many|TRBJ2-2|TRBD2|TRBV20-1
CSAVAWGGTPNTGELFF
TGCAGTGCCGTCGCTTGGGGGGGGACTCCCAACACCGGGGAGCTGTTTTTT
>15|NA|TRBJ2-7|TRBD1|TRBV20-1
CSAPRPGQVSYEQYF
TGCAGTGCCCCAAGGCCGGGACAGGTCTCCTACGAGCAGTACTTC
>16|many|TRBJ2-3|TRBD2|TRBV12-3/TRBV12-4
CASSLRLAGGADTQYF
TGTGCCAGCAGTTTGCGACTAGCGGGAGGTGCAGATACGCAGTATTTT
>14|NA|TRBJ2-7|NA|TRBV10-3
CAISDGAPPYEQYF
TGTGCCATCAGTGATGGGGCCCCCCCCTACGAGCAGTACTTC
>15|many|TRBJ2-7|NA|TRBV11-2
CASSLEFGPSYEQYF
TGTGCCAGCAGCTTAGAATTCGGCCCCTCCTACGAGCAGTACTTC
>15|many|TRBJ1-4|TRBD1|TRBV4-1
CASSPTGATNEKLFF
TGCGCCAGCAGCCCGACAGGGGCAACTAATGAAAAACTGTTTTTT
>11|NA|TRBJ2-1|NA|TRBV7-2
CASREMGEQFF
TGTGCCAGCAGGGAAATGGGTGAGCAGTTCTTC
>17|many|TRBJ2-3|TRBD2|TRBV14
CASSRRLAGGPSDTQYF
TGTGCCAGCAGCCGACGACTAGCGGGAGGGCCCTCAGATACGCAGTATTTT
>15|few|TRBJ1-1|NA|TRBV5-8
CASSRTTPLNTEAFF
TGTGCCAGCAGCCGGACCACCCCCCTGAACACTGAAGCTTTCTTT